The 3 T cell receptor beta chains below were found in one sample sequenced in a study of T cell responses to AZD1222 COVID-19 vaccine. Here immunoSEQ multiplex PCR was the method, and the copy in TCRdb shows in-frame clones only, minus some. The profile covers about 82,000 clones, with under 90% appearing a single time and roughly 1.3% taken by the ten largest. The sequencing used peripheral blood, collected 28 days after the second AZD1222 dose. These receptors all come from an adult who received the AZD1222 COVID-19 vaccine.

This rearrangement joins TRBV19 to TRBJ1-5, with D maybe TRBD1 (5 bases). Germline values: CDR1 LNHDA, CDR2 SQIVND (reference sequence). This CDR3 spans 15 amino acids. Between the trimmed V and J ends, which lost 6 bases and 1 base, there was a span of 13 bases. CDR3: CASSTPGRSNQPQHF. The CDR3 DNA reads as TGTGCCAGTAGCACTCCGGGACGGAGCAATCAGCCCCAGCATTTT.

The chain combines TRBV5-1 with TRBJ1-4; 8 bases line up with TRBD1. V shed 4 bases, J shed 8 bases, and the junction held 10 bases outside the gene matches. The CDR3 contains 15 residues. Germline V gene data show CDR1 as SGHRS and CDR2 as YFSETQ. CDR3 sequence: CASSGDQGAREKLFF. Written as DNA, the CDR3 is TGCGCCAGCAGCGGAGACCAGGGGGCACGGGAAAAACTGTTTTTT.

The chain is built from TRBV28 and TRBJ1-2, with unresolved D. Deletions cut 6 bases from V and 8 bases from J, with 13 bases between. This CDR3 spans 12 amino acids. The germline V gene encodes CDR1 MDHEN and CDR2 SYDVKM. CDR3 in amino acids: CASREPGRGYTF. CDR3 sequence (DNA): TGTGCCAGCAGGGAACCTGGACGCGGCTACACCTTC.